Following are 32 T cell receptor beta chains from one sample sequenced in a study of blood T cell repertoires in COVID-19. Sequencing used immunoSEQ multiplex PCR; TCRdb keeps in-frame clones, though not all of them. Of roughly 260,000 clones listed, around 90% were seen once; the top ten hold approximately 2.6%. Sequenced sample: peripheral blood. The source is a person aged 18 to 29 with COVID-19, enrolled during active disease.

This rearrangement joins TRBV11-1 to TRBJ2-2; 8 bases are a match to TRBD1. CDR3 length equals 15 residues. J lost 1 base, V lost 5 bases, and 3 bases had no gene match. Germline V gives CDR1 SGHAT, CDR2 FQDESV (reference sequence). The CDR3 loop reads CASSAGGWNTGELFF. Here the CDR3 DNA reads TGTGCCAGCAGCGCAGGGGGCTGGAACACCGGGGAGCTGTTTTTT.

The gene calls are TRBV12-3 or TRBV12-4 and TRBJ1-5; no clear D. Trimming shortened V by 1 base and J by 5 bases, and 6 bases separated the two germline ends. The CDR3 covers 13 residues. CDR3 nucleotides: TGTGCCAGCAGTTTAGTACCGGATCAGCCCCAGCATTTT. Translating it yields CASSLVPDQPQHF.

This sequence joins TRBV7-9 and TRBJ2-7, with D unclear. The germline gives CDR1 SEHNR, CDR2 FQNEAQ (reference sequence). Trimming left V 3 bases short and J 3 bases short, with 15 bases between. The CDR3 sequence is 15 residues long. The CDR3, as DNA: TGTGCCAGCAGCTTGGCGTCAGGTCTCCTCTACGAGCAGTACTTC. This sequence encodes CASSLASGLLYEQYF.

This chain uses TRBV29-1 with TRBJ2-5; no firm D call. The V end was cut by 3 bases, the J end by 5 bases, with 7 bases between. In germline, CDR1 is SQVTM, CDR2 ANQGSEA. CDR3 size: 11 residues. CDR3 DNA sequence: TGCAGCGTTGATCTCCCCGAGACCCAGTACTTC. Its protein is CSVDLPETQYF.

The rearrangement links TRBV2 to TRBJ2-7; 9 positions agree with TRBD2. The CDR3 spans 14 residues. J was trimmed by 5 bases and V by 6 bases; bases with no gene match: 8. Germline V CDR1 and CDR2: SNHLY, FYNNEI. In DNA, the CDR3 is TGTGCCAGCAGACAAGCGGGAGGTGAGAACGAGCAGTACTTC. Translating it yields CASRQAGGENEQYF.

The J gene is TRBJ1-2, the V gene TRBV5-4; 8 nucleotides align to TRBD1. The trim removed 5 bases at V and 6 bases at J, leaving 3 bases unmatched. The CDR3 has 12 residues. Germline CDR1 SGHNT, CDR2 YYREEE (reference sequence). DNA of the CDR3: TGTGCCAGCAGGGAGACAGGGGATGGCTACACCTTC. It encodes CASRETGDGYTF.

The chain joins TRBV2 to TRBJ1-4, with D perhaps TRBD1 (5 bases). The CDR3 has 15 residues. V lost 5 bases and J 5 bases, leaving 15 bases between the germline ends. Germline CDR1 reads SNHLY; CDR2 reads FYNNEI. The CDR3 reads CASSQRSGGNEKLFF. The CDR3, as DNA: TGTGCCAGCAGTCAGCGATCGGGGGGGAATGAAAAACTGTTTTTT.

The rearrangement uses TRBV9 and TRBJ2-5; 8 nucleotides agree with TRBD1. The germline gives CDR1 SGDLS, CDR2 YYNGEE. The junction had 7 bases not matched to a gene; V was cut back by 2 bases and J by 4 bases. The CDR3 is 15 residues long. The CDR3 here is CASSVGQGGGETQYF. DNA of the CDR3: TGTGCCAGCAGCGTCGGACAGGGTGGAGGAGAGACCCAGTACTTC. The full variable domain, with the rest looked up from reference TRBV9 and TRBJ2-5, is DSGVTQTPKHLITATGQRVTLRCSPRSGDLSVYWYQQSLDQGLQFLIQYYNGEERAKGNILERFSAQQFPDLHSELNLSSLELGDSALYFCASSVGQGGGETQYFGPGTRLLVL.

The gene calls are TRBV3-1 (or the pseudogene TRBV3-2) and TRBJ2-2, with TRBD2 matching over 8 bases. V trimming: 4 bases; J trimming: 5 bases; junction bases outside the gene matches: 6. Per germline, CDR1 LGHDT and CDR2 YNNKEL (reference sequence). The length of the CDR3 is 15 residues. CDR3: CASSRGTSLTGELFF. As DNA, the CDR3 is TGTGCCAGCAGCCGGGGGACTAGTCTGACCGGGGAGCTGTTTTTT.

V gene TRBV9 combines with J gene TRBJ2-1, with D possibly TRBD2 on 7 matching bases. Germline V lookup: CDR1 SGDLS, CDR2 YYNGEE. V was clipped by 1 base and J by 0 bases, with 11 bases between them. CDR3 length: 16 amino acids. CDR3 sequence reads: CASSVRGGSSYNEQFF. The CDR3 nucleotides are TGTGCCAGCAGCGTACGCGGGGGCAGCTCCTACAATGAGCAGTTCTTC.

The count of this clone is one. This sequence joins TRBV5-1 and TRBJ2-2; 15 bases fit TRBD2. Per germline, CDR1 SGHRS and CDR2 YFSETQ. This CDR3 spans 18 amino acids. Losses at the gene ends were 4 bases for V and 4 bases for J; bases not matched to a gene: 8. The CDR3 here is CASSPGLAGGGGTGELFF. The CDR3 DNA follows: TGCGCCAGCAGCCCGGGACTAGCGGGAGGAGGTGGCACCGGGGAGCTGTTTTTT.

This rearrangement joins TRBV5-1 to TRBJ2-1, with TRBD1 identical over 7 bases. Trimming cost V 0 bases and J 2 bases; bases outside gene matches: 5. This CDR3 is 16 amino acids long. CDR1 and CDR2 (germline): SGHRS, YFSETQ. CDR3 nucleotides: TGCGCCAGCAGCTTGGCCCTAGGGGGCGCCTACAATGAGCAGTTCTTC. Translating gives CASSLALGGAYNEQFF.

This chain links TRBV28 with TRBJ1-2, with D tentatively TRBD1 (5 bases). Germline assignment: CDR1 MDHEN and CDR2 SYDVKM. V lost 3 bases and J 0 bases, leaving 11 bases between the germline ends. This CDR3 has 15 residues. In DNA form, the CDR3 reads TGTGCCAGCAGTTTCGGGACTGCCGCTAACTATGGCTACACCTTC. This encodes CASSFGTAANYGYTF.

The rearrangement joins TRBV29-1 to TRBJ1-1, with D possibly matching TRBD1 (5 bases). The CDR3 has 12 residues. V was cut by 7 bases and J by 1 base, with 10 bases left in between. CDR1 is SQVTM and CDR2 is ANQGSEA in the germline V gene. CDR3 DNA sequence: TGCAGCGCTGAGACAGAGAACACTGAAGCTTTCTTT. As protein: CSAETENTEAFF.

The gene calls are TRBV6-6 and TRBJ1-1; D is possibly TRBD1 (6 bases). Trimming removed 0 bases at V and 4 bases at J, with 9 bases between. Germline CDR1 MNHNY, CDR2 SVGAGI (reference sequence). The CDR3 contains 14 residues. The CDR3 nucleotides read TGTGCCAGCAGTTACTCGCAGGGGACCACTGAAGCTTTCTTT. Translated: CASSYSQGTTEAFF.

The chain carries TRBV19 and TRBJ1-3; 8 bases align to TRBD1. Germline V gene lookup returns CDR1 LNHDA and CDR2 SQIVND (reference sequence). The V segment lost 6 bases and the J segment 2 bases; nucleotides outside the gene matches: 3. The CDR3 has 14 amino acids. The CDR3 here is CASSRTGPGNTIYF. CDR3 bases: TGTGCCAGTAGCAGGACAGGGCCTGGAAACACCATATATTTT.

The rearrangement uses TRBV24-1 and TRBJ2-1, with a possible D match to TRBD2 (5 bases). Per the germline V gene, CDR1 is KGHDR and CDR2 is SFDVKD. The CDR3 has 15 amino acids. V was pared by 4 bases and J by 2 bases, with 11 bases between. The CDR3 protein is CATSDLGAAYNEQFF. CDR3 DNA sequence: TGTGCCACCAGTGACCTGGGAGCCGCCTACAATGAGCAGTTCTTC.

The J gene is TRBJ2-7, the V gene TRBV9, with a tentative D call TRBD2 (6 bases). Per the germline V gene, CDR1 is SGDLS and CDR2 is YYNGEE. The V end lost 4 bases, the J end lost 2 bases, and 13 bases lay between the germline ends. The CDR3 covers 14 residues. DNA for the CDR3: TGTGCCAGCAGCCCCGCGGGAACCACCTACGAGCAGTACTTC. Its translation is CASSPAGTTYEQYF.

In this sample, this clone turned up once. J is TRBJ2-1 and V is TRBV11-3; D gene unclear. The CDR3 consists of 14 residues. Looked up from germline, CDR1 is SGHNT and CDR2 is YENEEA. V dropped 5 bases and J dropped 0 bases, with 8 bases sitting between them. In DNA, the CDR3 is TGTGCCAGCAGCCCAGGCTTCTCCTACAATGAGCAGTTCTTC. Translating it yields CASSPGFSYNEQFF.

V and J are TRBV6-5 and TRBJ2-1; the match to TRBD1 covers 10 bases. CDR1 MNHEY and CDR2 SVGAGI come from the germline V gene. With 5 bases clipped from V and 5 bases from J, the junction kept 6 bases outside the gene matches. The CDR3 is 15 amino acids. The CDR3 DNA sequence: TGTGCCAGCAGTCCAGGACAGGGGGGTCACAATGAGCAGTTCTTC. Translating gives CASSPGQGGHNEQFF.

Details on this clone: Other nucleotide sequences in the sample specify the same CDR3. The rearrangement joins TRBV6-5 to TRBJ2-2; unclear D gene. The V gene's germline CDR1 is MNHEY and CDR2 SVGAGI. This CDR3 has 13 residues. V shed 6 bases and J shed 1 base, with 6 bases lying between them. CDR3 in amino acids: CASRTGNTGELFF. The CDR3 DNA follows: TGTGCCAGCAGGACTGGGAACACCGGGGAGCTGTTTTTT.

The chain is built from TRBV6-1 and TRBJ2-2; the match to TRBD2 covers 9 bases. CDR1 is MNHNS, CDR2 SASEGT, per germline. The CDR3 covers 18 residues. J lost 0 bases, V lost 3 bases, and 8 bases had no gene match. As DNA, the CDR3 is TGTGCCAGCAGTGACTTTAGCGGGGGAAGCGCGAACACCGGGGAGCTGTTTTTT. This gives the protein CASSDFSGGSANTGELFF.

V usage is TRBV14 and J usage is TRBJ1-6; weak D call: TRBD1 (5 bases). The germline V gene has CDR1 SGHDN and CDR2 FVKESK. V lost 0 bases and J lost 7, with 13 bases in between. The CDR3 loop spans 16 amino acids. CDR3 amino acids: CASSQDGGTKNSPLHF. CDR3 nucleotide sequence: TGTGCCAGCAGCCAAGATGGCGGGACTAAAAATTCACCCCTCCACTTT.

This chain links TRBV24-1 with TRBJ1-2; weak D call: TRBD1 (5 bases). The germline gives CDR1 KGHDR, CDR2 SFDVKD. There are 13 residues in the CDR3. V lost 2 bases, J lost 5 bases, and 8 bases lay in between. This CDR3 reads CATSDSGDYGYTF. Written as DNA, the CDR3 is TGTGCCACCAGTGATTCGGGGGATTATGGCTACACCTTC.

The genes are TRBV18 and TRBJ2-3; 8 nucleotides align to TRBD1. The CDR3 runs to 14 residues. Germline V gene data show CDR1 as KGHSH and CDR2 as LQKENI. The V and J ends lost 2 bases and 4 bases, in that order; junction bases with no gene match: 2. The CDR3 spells CASSPSQGADTQYF. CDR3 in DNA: TGTGCCAGCTCACCATCACAGGGGGCAGATACGCAGTATTTT. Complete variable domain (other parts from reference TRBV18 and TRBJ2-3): NAGVMQNPRHLVRRRGQEARLRCSPMKGHSHVYWYRQLPEEGLKFMVYLQKENIIDESGMPKERFSAEFPKEGPSILRIQQVVRGDSAAYFCASSPSQGADTQYFGPGTRLTVL.

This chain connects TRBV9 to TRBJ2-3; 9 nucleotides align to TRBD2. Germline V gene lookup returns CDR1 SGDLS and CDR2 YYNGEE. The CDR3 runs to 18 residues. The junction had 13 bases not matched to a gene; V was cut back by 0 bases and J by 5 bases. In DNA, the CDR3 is TGTGCCAGCAGCGTAGCCTTTCTTGCGGGAGGGCCTGGAGATACGCAGTATTTT. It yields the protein CASSVAFLAGGPGDTQYF.

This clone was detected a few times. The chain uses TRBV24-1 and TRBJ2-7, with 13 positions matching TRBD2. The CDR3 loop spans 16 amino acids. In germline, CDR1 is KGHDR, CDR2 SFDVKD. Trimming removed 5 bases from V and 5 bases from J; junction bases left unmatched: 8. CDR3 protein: CATSAPGTSGTHEQYF. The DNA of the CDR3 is TGTGCCACCAGTGCCCCCGGGACTAGCGGGACCCACGAGCAGTACTTC.

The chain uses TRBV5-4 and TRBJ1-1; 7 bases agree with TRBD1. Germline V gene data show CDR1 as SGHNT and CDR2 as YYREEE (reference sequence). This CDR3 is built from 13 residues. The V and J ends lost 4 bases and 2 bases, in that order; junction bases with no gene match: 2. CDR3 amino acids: CASSRTGNTEAFF. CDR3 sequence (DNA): TGTGCCAGCAGCCGGACAGGTAACACTGAAGCTTTCTTT.

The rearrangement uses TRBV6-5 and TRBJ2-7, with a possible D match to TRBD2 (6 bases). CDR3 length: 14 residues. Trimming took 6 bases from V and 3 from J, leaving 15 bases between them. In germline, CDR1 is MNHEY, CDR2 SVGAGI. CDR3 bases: TGTGCCAGCAGCCCAGGGACTGTGGTCTACGAGCAGTACTTC. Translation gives CASSPGTVVYEQYF.

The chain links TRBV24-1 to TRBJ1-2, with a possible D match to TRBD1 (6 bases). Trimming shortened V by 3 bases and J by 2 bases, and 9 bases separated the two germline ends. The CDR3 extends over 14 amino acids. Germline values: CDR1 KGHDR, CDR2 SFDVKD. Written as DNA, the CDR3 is TGTGCCACCAGTGATCCCACAGGGAACTATGGCTACACCTTC. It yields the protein CATSDPTGNYGYTF.

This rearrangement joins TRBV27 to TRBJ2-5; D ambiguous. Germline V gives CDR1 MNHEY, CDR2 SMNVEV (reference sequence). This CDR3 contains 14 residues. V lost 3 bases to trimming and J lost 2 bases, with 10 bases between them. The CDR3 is CASSLRDHQETQYF. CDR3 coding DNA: TGTGCCAGCAGTTTGCGTGATCATCAAGAGACCCAGTACTTC.

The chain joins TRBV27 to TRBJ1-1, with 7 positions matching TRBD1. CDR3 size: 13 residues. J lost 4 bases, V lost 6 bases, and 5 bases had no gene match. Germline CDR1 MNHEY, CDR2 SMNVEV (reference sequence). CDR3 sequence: CASSPYRGTEAFF. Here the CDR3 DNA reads TGTGCCAGCAGCCCCTACAGGGGCACTGAAGCTTTCTTT.